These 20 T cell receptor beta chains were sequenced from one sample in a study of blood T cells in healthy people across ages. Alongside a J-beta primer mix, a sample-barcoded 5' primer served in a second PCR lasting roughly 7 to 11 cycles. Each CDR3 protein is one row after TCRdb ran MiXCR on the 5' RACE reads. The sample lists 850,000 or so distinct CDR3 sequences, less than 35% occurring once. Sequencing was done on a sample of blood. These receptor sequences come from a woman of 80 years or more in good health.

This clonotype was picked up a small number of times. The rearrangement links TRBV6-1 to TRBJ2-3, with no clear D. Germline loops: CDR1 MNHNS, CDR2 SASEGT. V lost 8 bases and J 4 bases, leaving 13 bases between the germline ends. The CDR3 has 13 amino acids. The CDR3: CASSPGEADTQYF. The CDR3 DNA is TGTGCCAGCTCCCCCGGTGAGGCAGATACGCAGTATTTT.

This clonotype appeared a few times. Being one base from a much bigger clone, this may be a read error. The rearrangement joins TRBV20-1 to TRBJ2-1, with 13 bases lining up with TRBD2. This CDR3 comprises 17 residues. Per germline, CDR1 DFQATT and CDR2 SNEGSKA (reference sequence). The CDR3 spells CSAGPQGTSGVYNERFF. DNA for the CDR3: TGCAGTGCTGGGCCCCAGGGGACTAGCGGGGTTTACAATGAGCGGTTCTTC.

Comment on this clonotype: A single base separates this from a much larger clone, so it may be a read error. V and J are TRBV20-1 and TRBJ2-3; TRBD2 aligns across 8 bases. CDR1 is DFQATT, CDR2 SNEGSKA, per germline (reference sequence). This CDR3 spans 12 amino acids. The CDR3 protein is CRARLATDTQYF. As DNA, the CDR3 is TGCAGGGCTAGACTAGCGACAGATACGCAGTATTTT.

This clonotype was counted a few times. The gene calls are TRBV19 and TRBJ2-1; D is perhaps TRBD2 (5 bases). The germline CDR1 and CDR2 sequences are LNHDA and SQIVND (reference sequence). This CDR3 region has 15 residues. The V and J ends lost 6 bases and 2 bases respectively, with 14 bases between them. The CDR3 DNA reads TGTGCCAGTAGCAAGGCGGGCAACACCTACAATGAGCAGTTCTTC. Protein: CASSKAGNTYNEQFF.

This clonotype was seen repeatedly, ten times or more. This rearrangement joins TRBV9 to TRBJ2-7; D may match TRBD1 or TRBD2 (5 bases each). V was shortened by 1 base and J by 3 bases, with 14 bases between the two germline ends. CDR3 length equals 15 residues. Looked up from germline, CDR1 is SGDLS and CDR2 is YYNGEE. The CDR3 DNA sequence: TGTGCCAGCAGCGTAAATAGTGGGGGTTACTACGAGCAGTACTTC. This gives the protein CASSVNSGGYYEQYF. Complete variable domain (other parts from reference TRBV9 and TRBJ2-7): DSGVTQTPKHLITATGQRVTLRCSPRSGDLSVYWYQQSLDQGLQFLIQYYNGEERAKGNILERFSAQQFPDLHSELNLSSLELGDSALYFCASSVNSGGYYEQYFGPGTRLTVT.

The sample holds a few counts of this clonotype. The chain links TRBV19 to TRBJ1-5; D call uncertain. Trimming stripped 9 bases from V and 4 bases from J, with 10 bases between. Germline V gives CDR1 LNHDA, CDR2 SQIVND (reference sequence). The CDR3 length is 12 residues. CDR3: CASLSGNQPQHF. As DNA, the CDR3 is TGTGCCAGCCTTAGCGGGAATCAGCCCCAGCATTTT.

CDR3 nucleotide sequence: TGCGCCAGCAGCTGGGAGACGGGGGGGCTCACTAATGAGCAGTTCTTC. Translated, it gives CASSWETGGLTNEQFF. The chain couples TRBV5-1 to TRBJ2-1; 8 bases line up with TRBD2. Germline V gives CDR1 SGHRS, CDR2 YFSETQ. There are 16 residues in the CDR3. V lost 3 bases, J lost 7 bases, and 12 bases stayed unmatched.

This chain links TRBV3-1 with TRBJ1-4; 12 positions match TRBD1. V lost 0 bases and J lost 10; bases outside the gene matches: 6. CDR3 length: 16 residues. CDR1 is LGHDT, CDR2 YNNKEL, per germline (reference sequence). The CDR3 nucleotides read TGTGCCAGCAGCCAAGATCTCGGGACAGGGGGCGGAAAACTGTTTTTT. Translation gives CASSQDLGTGGGKLFF.

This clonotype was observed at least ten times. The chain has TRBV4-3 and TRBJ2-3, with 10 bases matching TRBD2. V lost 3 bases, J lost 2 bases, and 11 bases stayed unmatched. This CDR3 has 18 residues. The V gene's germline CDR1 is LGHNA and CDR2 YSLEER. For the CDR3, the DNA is TGCGCCAGCAGCCAGCGACTAACAAGCGGGGGGGTCACAGATACGCAGTATTTT. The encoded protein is CASSQRLTSGGVTDTQYF.

The CDR3 DNA reads TGTGCCAGCACCTCGACGTTGGGTCAGCCCCAGCATTTT. Translation gives CASTSTLGQPQHF. The chain joins TRBV6-2 or TRBV6-3 to TRBJ1-5; no clear D. V was cut by 7 bases and J by 6 bases, with 13 bases left in between. The germline V gene has CDR1 MNHEY and CDR2 SVGEGT. This CDR3 has 13 residues.

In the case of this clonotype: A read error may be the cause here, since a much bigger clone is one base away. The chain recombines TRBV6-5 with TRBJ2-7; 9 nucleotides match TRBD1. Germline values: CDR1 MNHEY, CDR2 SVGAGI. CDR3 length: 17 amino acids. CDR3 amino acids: CANSYSAVGDRVYEQYF. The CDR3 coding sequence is TGTGCCAACAGTTACTCAGCTGTAGGGGACAGGGTCTACGAGCAGTACTTC.

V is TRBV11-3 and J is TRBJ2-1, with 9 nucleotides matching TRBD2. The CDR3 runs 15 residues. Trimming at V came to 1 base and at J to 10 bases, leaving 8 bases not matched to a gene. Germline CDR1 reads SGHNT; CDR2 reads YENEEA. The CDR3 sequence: CASSLGAGGPREQFF. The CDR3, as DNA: TGTGCCAGCAGCTTAGGGGCGGGGGGGCCAAGAGAGCAGTTCTTC.

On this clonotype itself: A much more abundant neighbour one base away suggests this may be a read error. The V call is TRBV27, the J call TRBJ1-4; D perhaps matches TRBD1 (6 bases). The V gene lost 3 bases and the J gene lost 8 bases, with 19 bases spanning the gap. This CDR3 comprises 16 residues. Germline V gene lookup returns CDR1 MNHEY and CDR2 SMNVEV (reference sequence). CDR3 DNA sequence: TGTGCCAGCAGTTTCGCTCGGGGGGCTGGGGGGGAAAAACTGTTTTTT. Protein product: CASSFARGAGGEKLFF.

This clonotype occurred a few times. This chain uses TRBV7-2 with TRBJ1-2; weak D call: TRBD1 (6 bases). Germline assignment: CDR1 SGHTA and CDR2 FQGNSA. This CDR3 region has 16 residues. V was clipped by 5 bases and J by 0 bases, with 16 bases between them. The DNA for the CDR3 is TGTGCCAGCAGCCGGAACCCGGGGGCCTCTAACTATGGCTACACCTTC. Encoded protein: CASSRNPGASNYGYTF.

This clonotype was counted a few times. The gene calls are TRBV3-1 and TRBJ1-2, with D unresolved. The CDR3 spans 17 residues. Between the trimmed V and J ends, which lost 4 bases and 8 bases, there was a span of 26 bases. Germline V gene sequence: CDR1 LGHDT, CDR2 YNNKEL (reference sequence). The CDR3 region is CASSPPERQGYGRGYTF. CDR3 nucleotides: TGTGCCAGCAGCCCGCCAGAACGACAAGGCTACGGGAGGGGCTACACCTTC.

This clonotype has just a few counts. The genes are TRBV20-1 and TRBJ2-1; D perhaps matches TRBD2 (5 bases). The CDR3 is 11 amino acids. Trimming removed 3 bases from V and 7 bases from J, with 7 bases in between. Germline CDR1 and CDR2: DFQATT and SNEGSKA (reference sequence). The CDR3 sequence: CSASSGNEQFF. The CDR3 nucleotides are TGCAGTGCTAGTTCGGGGAATGAGCAGTTCTTC.

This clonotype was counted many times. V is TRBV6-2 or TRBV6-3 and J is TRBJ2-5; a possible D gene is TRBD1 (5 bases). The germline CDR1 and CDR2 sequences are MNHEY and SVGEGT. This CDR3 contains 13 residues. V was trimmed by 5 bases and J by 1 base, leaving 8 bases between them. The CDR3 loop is CASSRGFQETQYF. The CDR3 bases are TGTGCCAGCAGTAGGGGATTCCAAGAGACCCAGTACTTC.

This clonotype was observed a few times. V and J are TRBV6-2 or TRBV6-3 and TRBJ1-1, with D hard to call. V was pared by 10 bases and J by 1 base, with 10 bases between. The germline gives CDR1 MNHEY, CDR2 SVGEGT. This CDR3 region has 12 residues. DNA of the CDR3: TGTGCCATCCGCCGGGGGAACACTGAAGCTTTCTTT. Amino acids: CAIRRGNTEAFF.

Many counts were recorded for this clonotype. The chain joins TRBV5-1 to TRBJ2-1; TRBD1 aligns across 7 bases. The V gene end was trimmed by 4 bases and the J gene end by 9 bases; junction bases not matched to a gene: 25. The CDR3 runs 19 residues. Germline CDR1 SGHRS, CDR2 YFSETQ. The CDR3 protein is CASSPAPRTGVENFGEQFF. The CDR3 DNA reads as TGCGCCAGCAGCCCCGCACCTCGTACAGGGGTGGAGAATTTCGGTGAGCAGTTCTTC.

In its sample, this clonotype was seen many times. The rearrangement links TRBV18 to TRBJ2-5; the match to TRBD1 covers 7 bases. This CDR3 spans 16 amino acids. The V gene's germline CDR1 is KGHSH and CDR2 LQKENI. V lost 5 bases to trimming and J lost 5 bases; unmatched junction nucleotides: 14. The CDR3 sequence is CASSSQINRGPETQYF. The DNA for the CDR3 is TGTGCCAGCTCATCACAAATTAATAGGGGGCCGGAGACCCAGTACTTC.